This TCR beta chain was captured in a study of vaccination and CD4 T cells after COVID-19. Whole-study context: The authors gave control cultures a CEFX pool, an HIV-1 Nef pool, or no peptide.

Broader study findings: Convalescent patients showed a median roughly 90% of reactive clones that were seen only post-vaccination.

The Oncomine TCR Beta short-read assay was applied to DNA of cultured CD4+ T cells. Cultured CD4+ T cells were the source of extracted genomic DNA. TCRdb analysed the PCR reads with MiXCR anew, one entry per CDR3 protein. The sample shows about 10,000 distinct CDR3 sequences, around 40% of them seen only once. Described treatment: 10-day PBMC culture with coronavirus spike peptide pools or control peptides (ViraFEST assay). Recorded positive PCR dates fall between March and December 2020, preceding US Alpha, Beta and Delta variants. V lost 2 bases to trimming and J lost 13 bases, with 15 bases between them. The CDR3 length is 13 residues. Germline V lookup: CDR1 GTSNPN, CDR2 SVGIG (reference sequence). This clonotype was found a few times. Its antigen is unidentified.

This TCR was recovered from a human donor who had recovered from COVID-19. The rearrangement links TRBV30 to TRBJ1-6, with D unclear. Sequencing was carried out using CD4+ T cells from blood, cultured in vitro. CDR3 sequence reads: CAWSIGLAGPLHF. For the CDR3, the DNA is TGTGCCTGGAGTATCGGGCTGGCGGGCCCCCTCCACTTT.